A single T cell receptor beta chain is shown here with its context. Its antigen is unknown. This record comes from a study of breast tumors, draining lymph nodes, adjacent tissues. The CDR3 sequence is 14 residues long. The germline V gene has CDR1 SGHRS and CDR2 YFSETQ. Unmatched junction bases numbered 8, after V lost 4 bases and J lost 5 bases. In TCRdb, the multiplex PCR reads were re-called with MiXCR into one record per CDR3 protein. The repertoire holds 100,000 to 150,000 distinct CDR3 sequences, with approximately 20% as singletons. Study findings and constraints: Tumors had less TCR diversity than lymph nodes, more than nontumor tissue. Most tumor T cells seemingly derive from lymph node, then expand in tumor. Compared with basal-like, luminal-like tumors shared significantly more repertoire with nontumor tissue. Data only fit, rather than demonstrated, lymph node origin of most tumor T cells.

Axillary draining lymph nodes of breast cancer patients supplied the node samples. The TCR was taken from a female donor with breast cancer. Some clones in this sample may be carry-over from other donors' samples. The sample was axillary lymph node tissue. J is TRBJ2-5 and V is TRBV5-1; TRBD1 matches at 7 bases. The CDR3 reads CASSPTGYGETQYF. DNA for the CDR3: TGCGCCAGCAGCCCGACAGGGTACGGGGAGACCCAGTACTTC.